These 25 T cell receptor beta chains came from one sample sequenced in a study of blood T cell repertoires in COVID-19. TCRdb's table, derived via immunoSEQ multiplex PCR, lists solely in-frame clones and lacks some. The sample records 200,000 or so clones, about 80% being singletons. Material: PBMCs or T cells enriched from blood (not recorded which). The source is a man aged 35-49 years who had recovered from COVID-19.

This sequence joins TRBV5-4 and TRBJ1-2; 7 bases map to TRBD1. CDR3 length: 14 amino acids. Losses at the gene ends were 2 bases for V and 8 bases for J; bases not matched to a gene: 9. Germline V gene data show CDR1 as SGHNT and CDR2 as YYREEE (reference sequence). CDR3 sequence: CASSFSRGYGGYTF. Written as DNA, the CDR3 is TGTGCCAGCAGCTTCAGCAGGGGGTATGGAGGCTACACCTTC.

Points on this clone: The same CDR3 can be traced to other DNA sequences in this sample. V gene TRBV5-1 combines with J gene TRBJ1-1, with TRBD1 matching over 11 bases. This CDR3 has 15 amino acids. With 0 bases clipped from V and 2 bases from J, the junction kept 0 bases outside the gene matches. The germline V gene encodes CDR1 SGHRS and CDR2 YFSETQ. In nucleotides, the CDR3 is TGCGCCAGCAGCTTGGGGACAGGGGGCAACACTGAAGCTTTCTTT. It codes for CASSLGTGGNTEAFF. The variable domain in full, completed from reference TRBV5-1 and TRBJ1-1, reads KAGVTQTPRYLIKTRGQQVTLSCSPISGHRSVSWYQQTPGQGLQFLFEYFSETQRNKGNFPGRFSGRQFSNSRSEMNVSTLELGDSALYLCASSLGTGGNTEAFFGQGTRLTVV.

The rearrangement uses TRBV20-1 and TRBJ1-2; 10 nucleotides line up with TRBD1. The V segment lost 3 bases and the J segment 4 bases; nucleotides outside the gene matches: 8. Germline V CDR1 and CDR2: DFQATT, SNEGSKA (reference sequence). This CDR3 region has 15 residues. The CDR3 here is CSASPGQGVSYGYTF. In DNA form, the CDR3 reads TGCAGTGCTAGTCCTGGACAGGGGGTTTCCTATGGCTACACCTTC.

V usage is TRBV11-2 and J usage is TRBJ1-2; D is perhaps TRBD1 (6 bases). The V end was cut by 5 bases, the J end by 0 bases, with 7 bases between. There are 13 residues in the CDR3. Germline loops: CDR1 SGHAT, CDR2 FQNNGV. This chain's CDR3 is CASSNRANYGYTF. In nucleotides, the CDR3 is TGTGCCAGCAGCAACAGGGCTAACTATGGCTACACCTTC.

Comment on this clone: The sample holds other DNA sequences that translate to the same CDR3. The rearrangement joins TRBV3-1 (or the pseudogene TRBV3-2) to TRBJ1-1; a possible D gene is TRBD1 (5 bases). V lost 0 bases, J lost 5 bases, and 10 bases lay in between. This CDR3 spans 14 amino acids. Germline lookup yields CDR1 LGHDT and CDR2 YNNKEL (reference sequence). The CDR3 sequence is CASSQDGGRTEAFF. As DNA, the CDR3 is TGTGCCAGCAGCCAAGACGGGGGTAGGACTGAAGCTTTCTTT.

The chain carries TRBV10-3 and TRBJ1-1; no clear D gene. The CDR3 is 11 amino acids. Germline CDR1 is ENHRY and CDR2 is SYGVKD. Deletions cut 6 bases from V and 7 bases from J, with 9 bases between. The CDR3 sequence is CAIRQDFEAFF. For the CDR3, the DNA is TGTGCCATCAGGCAGGACTTTGAAGCTTTCTTT.

This clone was recorded a few times. The chain couples TRBV4-1 to TRBJ2-2, with D unresolved. The germline CDR1 and CDR2 sequences are MGHRA and YSYEKL. The CDR3 contains 15 residues. The V end lost 3 bases, the J end lost 4 bases, and 12 bases lay between the germline ends. This CDR3 is CASSHPTTTTGELFF. Written as DNA, the CDR3 is TGCGCCAGCAGCCATCCGACCACTACCACCGGGGAGCTGTTTTTT.

The chain couples TRBV5-4 to TRBJ1-2, with D tentatively TRBD1 (6 bases). This CDR3 region has 13 residues. V was trimmed by 5 bases and J by 4 bases, leaving 12 bases between them. Germline V gene sequence: CDR1 SGHNT, CDR2 YYREEE (reference sequence). CDR3 coding DNA: TGTGCCAGCAGGTTTGGACAGATCTATGGCTACACCTTC. Protein product: CASRFGQIYGYTF. Looking up the rest from reference TRBV5-4 and TRBJ1-2 gives the full variable domain: ETGVTQSPTHLIKTRGQQVTLRCSSQSGHNTVSWYQQALGQGPQFIFQYYREEENGRGNFPPRFSGLQFPNYSSELNVNALELDDSALYLCASRFGQIYGYTFGSGTRLTVV.

This clone came up once. This chain uses TRBV11-2 with TRBJ2-1; 9 bases are a match to TRBD1. The CDR3 totals 15 residues. CDR1 and CDR2 (germline): SGHAT, FQNNGV. The V segment lost 4 bases and the J segment 4 bases; nucleotides outside the gene matches: 5. The CDR3 loop is CASSSGQGSYNEQFF. The CDR3 nucleotides are TGTGCCAGCAGCTCCGGACAGGGGTCTTACAATGAGCAGTTCTTC.

This clone was counted a few times. The chain combines TRBV18 with TRBJ1-1; TRBD1 agrees at 7 bases. Germline-derived CDR1 and CDR2 are KGHSH and LQKENI. This CDR3 region has 16 residues. V trimming: 4 bases; J trimming: 5 bases; junction bases outside the gene matches: 13. In DNA form, the CDR3 reads TGTGCCAGCTCACAAAGAAGACAGGGAAGAGGAACTGAAGCTTTCTTT. It specifies CASSQRRQGRGTEAFF.

V gene TRBV13 combines with J gene TRBJ2-3; 8 bases match TRBD2. Trimming took 3 bases from V and 4 from J; bases not matched to a gene: 3. Germline-derived CDR1 and CDR2 are PRHDT and FYEKMQ (reference sequence). The CDR3 sequence is 14 residues long. CDR3 DNA sequence: TGTGCCAGCAGCTTCCAACTAGCGGCAGATACGCAGTATTTT. Protein sequence: CASSFQLAADTQYF.

This rearrangement joins TRBV19 to TRBJ1-2, with TRBD1 matching over 7 bases. With 3 bases clipped from V and 4 bases from J, the junction kept 2 bases outside the gene matches. The CDR3 contains 13 residues. Germline values: CDR1 LNHDA, CDR2 SQIVND (reference sequence). CDR3 in DNA: TGTGCCAGTAGTATTGGGACAGTCTATGGCTACACCTTC. This codes for CASSIGTVYGYTF.

The chain couples TRBV18 to TRBJ1-1; D is ambiguous. Trimming cost V 0 bases and J 4 bases, with 6 bases left between them. The CDR3 is made up of 13 amino acids. CDR1 and CDR2 (germline): KGHSH, LQKENI. CDR3 nucleotides: TGTGCCAGCTCACCACCGACGGGCACTGAAGCTTTCTTT. Protein sequence: CASSPPTGTEAFF.

This clone was detected only a few times. The V call is TRBV20-1, the J call TRBJ1-1; D perhaps matches TRBD1 (6 bases). CDR1 and CDR2 from the germline V gene are DFQATT and SNEGSKA (reference sequence). The CDR3 totals 15 residues. Trimming shortened V by 3 bases and J by 5 bases, and 19 bases separated the two germline ends. This CDR3 is CSASGHLLRGTEAFF. CDR3 nucleotides: TGCAGTGCTAGTGGACACCTCCTGAGGGGGACTGAAGCTTTCTTT.

This clone was counted many times. The chain employs TRBV2 and TRBJ1-2; D not resolved. The germline V gene encodes CDR1 SNHLY and CDR2 FYNNEI. Trimming removed 5 bases at V and 6 bases at J, with 10 bases between. The CDR3 extends over 12 amino acids. This chain's CDR3 is CASSRPRDGYTF. Here the CDR3 DNA reads TGTGCCAGCAGTCGACCTCGGGATGGCTACACCTTC.

The chain uses TRBV7-8 and TRBJ1-5; no reliable D call. The V gene lost 1 base and the J gene lost 5 bases, with 15 bases spanning the gap. The CDR3 has 16 residues. Germline V gene data show CDR1 as SGHVS and CDR2 as FQNEAQ. CDR3 region: CASSLGLAPWYQPQHF. The CDR3, as DNA: TGTGCCAGCAGCTTAGGACTGGCCCCGTGGTATCAGCCCCAGCATTTT.

The V call is TRBV6-2 or TRBV6-3, the J call TRBJ1-1, with TRBD1 matching over 7 bases. This CDR3 contains 14 residues. In germline, CDR1 is MNHEY, CDR2 SVGEGT. The V and J ends lost 6 bases and 1 base, in that order; junction bases with no gene match: 5. The CDR3 nucleotides are TGTGCCAGCAGCCTCAAGGGGGCGAACACTGAAGCTTTCTTT. Its translation is CASSLKGANTEAFF.

The J gene is TRBJ1-1, the V gene TRBV14; 7 bases line up with TRBD1. CDR1 is SGHDN, CDR2 FVKESK, per germline. V shed 4 bases, J shed 5 bases, and the junction held 4 bases outside the gene matches. The CDR3 consists of 13 residues. The CDR3 coding sequence is TGTGCCAGCAGCCGACACAGGGGAACTGAAGCTTTCTTT. Translation: CASSRHRGTEAFF.

CDR3 in amino acids: CASSYGRGGLTDTQYF. The CDR3 DNA reads as TGTGCCAGCAGCTACGGACGGGGGGGGCTGACAGATACGCAGTATTTT. The J gene is TRBJ2-3, the V gene TRBV7-2, with 8 positions matching TRBD2. Germline V CDR1 and CDR2: SGHTA, FQGNSA. The CDR3 runs to 16 residues. V was clipped by 4 bases and J by 3 bases; unmatched bases: 9.

The chain employs TRBV4-3 and TRBJ1-2, with D uncertain. The CDR3 consists of 14 residues. Trimming pared 0 bases from V and 11 bases from J, leaving 16 bases between. Germline CDR1 reads LGHNA; CDR2 reads YSLEER. The CDR3 DNA reads TGCGCCAGCAGCCAAGAACAGAGCCGCCGGGGATACACCTTC. Its translation is CASSQEQSRRGYTF.

The chain recombines TRBV19 with TRBJ1-2; D gene unclear. Trimming took 6 bases from V and 5 from J, leaving 13 bases between them. The V gene's germline CDR1 is LNHDA and CDR2 SQIVND (reference sequence). The CDR3 is made up of 13 amino acids. Here the CDR3 DNA reads TGTGCCAGTAGGCTAATCGCGGAATATGGCTACACCTTC. It codes for CASRLIAEYGYTF.

The chain is built from TRBV2 and TRBJ2-2; 7 bases align to TRBD1. Germline CDR1 SNHLY, CDR2 FYNNEI. Germline trimming cut 4 bases from V and 1 base from J; bases unmatched to any gene: 6. The CDR3 sequence is 16 residues long. In DNA, the CDR3 is TGTGCCAGCAGTGGGGACAGCATTATGAACACCGGGGAGCTGTTTTTT. It yields the protein CASSGDSIMNTGELFF.

The V call is TRBV19, the J call TRBJ2-1; 9 bases fit TRBD1. CDR1 and CDR2 from the germline V gene are LNHDA and SQIVND (reference sequence). The CDR3 has 19 amino acids. V shed 6 bases and J 0 bases; nucleotides not matched to a gene: 15. The CDR3 here is CASSPLQGAITTSYNEQFF. The DNA for the CDR3 is TGTGCCAGTAGCCCCCTACAGGGGGCGATAACTACCTCCTACAATGAGCAGTTCTTC. Looking up the rest from reference TRBV19 and TRBJ2-1 gives the full variable domain: DGGITQSPKYLFRKEGQNVTLSCEQNLNHDAMYWYRQDPGQGLRLIYYSQIVNDFQKGDIAEGYSVSREKKESFPLTVTSAQKNPTAFYLCASSPLQGAITTSYNEQFFGPGTRLTVL.

This chain connects TRBV6-5 to TRBJ2-7, with 11 bases fitting TRBD2. The CDR3 covers 15 residues. Unmatched junction bases numbered 6, after V lost 6 bases and J lost 2 bases. Germline V gives CDR1 MNHEY, CDR2 SVGAGI. This CDR3 is CASSSTSGGTYEQYF. In nucleotides, the CDR3 is TGTGCCAGCAGCTCAACTAGCGGGGGCACCTACGAGCAGTACTTC.

Notes on this clone: The sample contains more than one DNA sequence encoding this CDR3. The chain uses TRBV28 and TRBJ2-5, with TRBD2 matching over 11 bases. Trimming took 4 bases from V and 1 from J; bases not matched to a gene: 5. The CDR3 has 16 residues. The germline V gene encodes CDR1 MDHEN and CDR2 SYDVKM. CDR3 amino acids: CASSSPLAGGQETQYF. CDR3 sequence (DNA): TGTGCCAGCAGTTCCCCTCTAGCGGGGGGCCAAGAGACCCAGTACTTC.